The source of this T cell receptor beta chain is a study of control samples from healthy donors and cancer patients. Trimming at V came to 0 bases and at J to 2 bases, leaving 15 bases not matched to a gene. CDR3 length equals 19 residues. Germline V gives CDR1 SGHDN, CDR2 FVKESK. Clones were read by immunoSEQ multiplex PCR, and TCRdb kept only the in-frame ones, dropping some. The repertoire has 150,000 to 200,000 clones, around nine tenths of them found once; the top ten carry 1.1% to 1.5%. This chain uses TRBV14 with TRBJ2-7; 8 nucleotides match TRBD2. The sequenced sample consisted of blood. This TCR came from a man aged 25 to 40 in good health. The CDR3 DNA reads as TGTGCCAGCAGCCAAGACGGGCGGGGGGCATTTTCGCGAGCCTACGAGCAGTACTTC. It translates to CASSQDGRGAFSRAYEQYF.